These 16 T cell receptor beta chains share one sample of origin, sequenced in a study of T cell clones after liver transplantation. Sequencing was performed with immunoSEQ multiplex PCR; in TCRdb, only in-frame clones are kept and a portion is missing. The sample comprises approximately 65,000 clones, almost 95% of which are singletons, and 0.98% rests with the top ten. Here the sequenced sample was CD4+ T cells from blood, taken 25 months after liver transplant. The receptors here all came from a human patient who received a liver transplant. Some T cells may originate from the graft donor.

This chain uses TRBV7-8 with TRBJ2-7; 7 bases match TRBD1. J lost 7 bases, V lost 10 bases, and 16 bases had no gene match. The CDR3 covers 14 residues. Looked up from germline, CDR1 is SGHVS and CDR2 is FQNEAQ. CDR3 loop: CATSRGGSFGEQYF. CDR3 nucleotide sequence: TGTGCCACCAGTAGAGGGGGCTCCTTTGGGGAGCAGTACTTC.

This rearrangement joins TRBV10-2 to TRBJ1-1, with D perhaps matching TRBD1 (6 bases). The ends were cut back, 8 bases at V and 1 base at J, with 8 bases in the middle. Per the germline V gene, CDR1 is WSHSY and CDR2 is SAAADI. This CDR3 has 12 residues. This CDR3 is CASGQSNTEAFF. For the CDR3, the DNA is TGCGCCAGCGGACAGTCGAACACTGAAGCTTTCTTT.

The chain couples TRBV18 to TRBJ1-2, with 8 bases fitting TRBD1. Per the germline V gene, CDR1 is KGHSH and CDR2 is LQKENI. With 0 bases clipped from V and 1 base from J, the junction kept 4 bases outside the gene matches. CDR3 size: 16 residues. The CDR3: CASSPPDRGYNYGYTF. The CDR3 nucleotides are TGTGCCAGCTCACCACCTGACAGGGGATATAACTATGGCTACACCTTC.

This clone was found once. J is TRBJ2-7 and V is TRBV18, with 8 bases fitting TRBD1. J gave up 6 bases and V 3 bases, and 10 bases lay outside the gene matches. Germline values: CDR1 KGHSH, CDR2 LQKENI. The CDR3 length is 15 residues. CDR3 amino acids: CASSPFQGAPSEQYF. CDR3 in DNA: TGTGCCAGCTCACCCTTCCAGGGGGCGCCTTCCGAGCAGTACTTC.

The chain couples TRBV11-3 to TRBJ1-1; 9 bases match TRBD1. Per germline, CDR1 SGHNT and CDR2 YENEEA. This CDR3 region has 15 residues. With 5 bases clipped from V and 5 bases from J, the junction kept 9 bases outside the gene matches. Written as DNA, the CDR3 is TGTGCCAGCAGCCCAGGGACAGGGTCTGAAACTGAAGCTTTCTTT. It translates to CASSPGTGSETEAFF.

The V call is TRBV28, the J call TRBJ2-7; D not resolved. Germline V lookup: CDR1 MDHEN, CDR2 SYDVKM. V was shortened by 3 bases and J by 4 bases, with 19 bases between the two germline ends. The CDR3 is 16 residues long. The CDR3 sequence is CASSLVVGAGPYEQYF. The CDR3 DNA reads as TGTGCCAGCAGTTTGGTCGTCGGCGCCGGACCGTACGAGCAGTACTTC. The variable domain in full, completed from reference TRBV28 and TRBJ2-7, reads DVKVTQSSRYLVKRTGEKVFLECVQDMDHENMFWYRQDPGLGLRLIYFSYDVKMKEKGDIPEGYSVSREKKERFSLILESASTNQTSMYLCASSLVVGAGPYEQYFGPGTRLTVT.

CDR3 bases: TGTGCCAGCAGCTTAGATAGGGCCCCCCGTTACGAGCAGTACTTC. This gives the protein CASSLDRAPRYEQYF. This chain links TRBV11-3 with TRBJ2-7; D gene unclear. Germline assignment: CDR1 SGHNT and CDR2 YENEEA. V lost 0 bases and J 4 bases, leaving 13 bases between the germline ends. The CDR3 length is 15 residues.

This chain links TRBV14 with TRBJ1-1; D is uncertain. This CDR3 is 13 amino acids long. Per germline, CDR1 SGHDN and CDR2 FVKESK. The germline V and J ends were trimmed by 4 bases and 2 bases, with 8 bases remaining between them. The CDR3 loop reads CASSRSRNTEAFF. Written as DNA, the CDR3 is TGTGCCAGCAGCCGGTCCCGTAACACTGAAGCTTTCTTT. Drawing the rest from reference TRBV14 and TRBJ1-1, the complete variable domain is EAGVTQFPSHSVIEKGQTVTLRCDPISGHDNLYWYRRVMGKEIKFLLHFVKESKQDESGMPNNRFLAERTGGTYSTLKVQPAELEDSGVYFCASSRSRNTEAFFGQGTRLTVV.

The chain has TRBV7-3 and TRBJ2-5, with D perhaps given as TRBD1 or TRBD2 (5 bases each). V dropped 0 bases and J dropped 2 bases, with 10 bases sitting between them. The CDR3 contains 15 residues. Looked up from germline, CDR1 is SGHTA and CDR2 is FQGTGA. The CDR3 loop is CASSLTGTLQETQYF. CDR3 bases: TGTGCCAGCAGCTTAACCGGGACCCTACAAGAGACCCAGTACTTC. Supplemented by reference TRBV7-3 and TRBJ2-5, the full variable domain reads GAGVSQTPSNKVTEKGKYVELRCDPISGHTALYWYRQSLGQGPEFLIYFQGTGAADDSGLPNDRFFAVRPEGSVSTLKIQRTERGDSAVYLCASSLTGTLQETQYFGPGTRLLVL.

The gene calls are TRBV5-4 and TRBJ1-1, with D possibly matching TRBD1 (6 bases). The CDR3 has 15 amino acids. Trimming stripped 0 bases from V and 4 bases from J, with 13 bases between. CDR1 and CDR2 from the germline V gene are SGHNT and YYREEE (reference sequence). This CDR3 is CASSLDRAWTTEAFF. The CDR3 nucleotides read TGTGCCAGCAGCTTGGACAGGGCGTGGACCACTGAAGCTTTCTTT. Filled out from reference TRBV5-4 and TRBJ1-1, the complete variable domain reads ETGVTQSPTHLIKTRGQQVTLRCSSQSGHNTVSWYQQALGQGPQFIFQYYREEENGRGNFPPRFSGLQFPNYSSELNVNALELDDSALYLCASSLDRAWTTEAFFGQGTRLTVV.

The chain has TRBV18 and TRBJ2-7; 10 nucleotides match TRBD1. This CDR3 region has 15 residues. Per the germline V gene, CDR1 is KGHSH and CDR2 is LQKENI. V lost 0 bases and J lost 6; bases outside the gene matches: 5. The CDR3 reads CASSPPGQGLGEQYF. The CDR3 DNA follows: TGTGCCAGCTCACCACCGGGACAGGGGTTAGGCGAGCAGTACTTC.

This chain uses TRBV6-5 with TRBJ2-2, with D unresolved. The CDR3 totals 13 residues. Germline CDR1 reads MNHEY; CDR2 reads SVGAGI. The germline V and J ends were trimmed by 5 bases and 7 bases, with 11 bases remaining between them. Written as DNA, the CDR3 is TGTGCCAGCAGTCCCAGAGTAGACGGGGAGCTGTTTTTT. It codes for CASSPRVDGELFF.

This chain joins TRBV12-5 and TRBJ1-2; TRBD1 agrees at 10 bases. Unmatched junction bases numbered 4, after V lost 0 bases and J lost 3 bases. The CDR3 is made up of 16 amino acids. CDR1 is LGHNT, CDR2 FRNRAP, per germline. The CDR3 sequence is CASGLVPGQGYYGYTF. The CDR3 region has the DNA TGTGCTAGTGGTTTGGTACCGGGACAGGGGTACTATGGCTACACCTTC.

This chain connects TRBV25-1 to TRBJ2-1; D is possibly TRBD1 or TRBD2 (6 bases each). Germline V gene data show CDR1 as MGHDK and CDR2 as SYGVNS. This CDR3 is 15 amino acids long. Trimming removed 0 bases at V and 4 bases at J, with 10 bases between. The CDR3: CASSEYEGGYNEQFF. CDR3 bases: TGTGCCAGCAGTGAATATGAAGGGGGGTACAATGAGCAGTTCTTC.

This chain connects TRBV5-3 to TRBJ1-2; no clear D. TRBV5-3 qualifies as an ORF whose function is uncertain. The ends were cut back, 1 base at V and 3 bases at J, with 4 bases in the middle. This CDR3 has 12 amino acids. The CDR3 sequence: CARSLLHYGYTF. In DNA, the CDR3 is TGTGCCAGAAGCTTGCTGCACTATGGCTACACCTTC.

The chain links TRBV29-1 to TRBJ1-1; maybe TRBD1 (5 bases). Germline assignment: CDR1 SQVTM and CDR2 ANQGSEA. V dropped 5 bases and J dropped 4 bases, with 8 bases sitting between them. The CDR3 contains 11 residues. Here the CDR3 DNA reads TGCAGCGTTCGGGGGGGCACTGAAGCTTTCTTT. As protein: CSVRGGTEAFF.